These 9 T cell receptor beta chains originate from one sample sequenced in a study of a mutant IDH1 vaccine in newly diagnosed glioma. Time point meaning: week 5, during vaccination. Every vaccine dose comprised 300 ug of mutant IDH1 20-mer peptide plus topical imiquimod. These receptors' targets are unknown. Profiled with immunoSEQ multiplex PCR; TCRdb holds only in-frame clones, not every one. Of some 27,000 clones detected, about three quarters appear once; the ten largest clones hold less than 9.5%. The sample consisted of PBMCs, taken from a glioma patient whose treatment included an IDH1 peptide vaccine. Every receptor here comes from a man aged 40-55 years with glioma.

This clone was seen a few times. The gene calls are TRBV21-1 and TRBJ2-1; the table assigns TRBD2, which was not confirmed against the DNA. TRBV21-1 constitutes a pseudogene. The CDR3 has 16 residues. Here the CDR3 reads CASSARERLTYNEQFF. CDR3 DNA sequence: TGTGCCAGCAGTGCCCGGGAACGATTAACCTACAATGAGCAGTTCTTC.

The CDR3: CASTGTVPPYEQYV. Here the CDR3 DNA reads TGTGCCAGTACAGGGACCGTGCCTCCCTACGAGCAGTACGTC. The chain joins TRBV6-1 to TRBJ2-7, with D perhaps matching TRBD1 (6 bases). Germline CDR1 is MNHNS and CDR2 is SASEGT. CDR3 length equals 14 residues. The V gene lost 9 bases and the J gene lost 2 bases, with 17 bases spanning the gap.

V usage is TRBV2 and J usage is TRBJ1-3, with unresolved D. CDR1 SNHLY and CDR2 FYNNEI come from the germline V gene. The V and J ends lost 6 bases and 4 bases respectively, with 10 bases between them. CDR3 length equals 13 residues. DNA of the CDR3: TGTGCCAGCAGACCCCAGTTGGGAAACACCATATATTTT. It yields the protein CASRPQLGNTIYF.

This chain links TRBV11-2 with TRBJ1-2; D unresolved. V was trimmed by 2 bases and J by 4 bases, leaving 11 bases between them. The CDR3 is made up of 14 amino acids. The germline CDR1 and CDR2 sequences are SGHAT and FQNNGV. In DNA, the CDR3 is TGTGCCAGCAGCTTATCGTCCGGATCCTATGGCTACACCTTC. It codes for CASSLSSGSYGYTF.

V is TRBV19 and J is TRBJ1-2; TRBD1 matches 7 bases. V lost 3 bases, J lost 8 bases, and 6 bases stayed unmatched. The CDR3 contains 13 residues. Germline V gene lookup returns CDR1 LNHDA and CDR2 SQIVND (reference sequence). The CDR3 reads CASSIGTDGGYTF. The CDR3 DNA follows: TGTGCCAGTAGTATCGGGACAGATGGCGGCTACACCTTC.

The chain carries TRBV10-2 and TRBJ2-5; D perhaps matches TRBD1 (6 bases). Near its end, the DNA agrees better with TRBJ2-7, so the J call may be wrong. The CDR3 loop spans 17 amino acids. The germline CDR1 and CDR2 sequences are WSHSY and SAAADI. The CDR3 is CASSEPRLLGASYEQYF. Here the CDR3 DNA reads TGCGCCAGCAGTGAGCCCCGGCTTCTGGGGGCGAGCTACGAGCAGTACTTC.

The V and J genes are TRBV7-2 and TRBJ1-1, with a tentative D call TRBD1 (6 bases). The V and J ends lost 5 bases and 0 bases respectively, with 7 bases between them. The CDR3 runs to 13 residues. CDR1 SGHTA and CDR2 FQGNSA come from the germline V gene. The CDR3 is CASSGQLNTEAFF. CDR3 nucleotides: TGTGCCAGCAGCGGACAGTTGAACACTGAAGCTTTCTTT.

This clone was seen only once. The chain has TRBV11-2 and TRBJ2-1, with 13 nucleotides matching TRBD2. The CDR3 spans 14 residues. Trimming cost V 9 bases and J 10 bases; bases outside gene matches: 9. The V gene's germline CDR1 is SGHAT and CDR2 FQNNGV. The CDR3 loop reads CASSGGLAGYEQFF. The CDR3 bases are TGTGCCAGTTCGGGGGGACTAGCGGGATACGAGCAGTTCTTC. The full variable domain, in which reference TRBV11-2 and TRBJ2-1 provide the parts outside the CDR3, is EAGVAQSPRYKIIEKRQSVAFWCNPISGHATLYWYQQILGQGPKLLIQFQNNGVVDDSQLPKDRFSAERLKGVDSTLKIQPAKLEDSAVYLCASSGGLAGYEQFFGPGTRLTVL.

The chain joins TRBV18 to TRBJ1-5; D gene unclear. The CDR3 spans 16 residues. Looked up from germline, CDR1 is KGHSH and CDR2 is LQKENI. Trimming cost V 3 bases and J 4 bases, with 16 bases left between them. As DNA, the CDR3 is TGTGCCAGCTCACCGGCGGGCCCTGGCAGTAATCAGCCCCAGCATTTT. Translated: CASSPAGPGSNQPQHF. Full variable domain (remainder filled in from reference TRBV18 and TRBJ1-5): NAGVMQNPRHLVRRRGQEARLRCSPMKGHSHVYWYRQLPEEGLKFMVYLQKENIIDESGMPKERFSAEFPKEGPSILRIQQVVRGDSAAYFCASSPAGPGSNQPQHFGDGTRLSIL.